This paragraph covers one TCR beta chain sequence. Its cognate antigen is unknown. This specimen comes from a study of monozygotic twins with inflammatory bowel disease. Study results and limitations: Findings did not support one strong IBD-associated signal or clonotype.

Per sample, reverse transcription was split into eight reactions. Addition of UMIs with a 6-nucleotide sample barcode was achieved by template switching. For both chains, the TCRalpha and TCRbeta cDNA went through two nested PCRs of approximately 16 and 10 cycles. Following a re-call of the 5' RACE reads, TCRdb has one entry per CDR3 protein and lacks DNA. This sample carries 300,000 to 400,000 distinct CDR3 sequences, with approximately 2% going to the ten biggest clones. The germline gives CDR1 MNHNS, CDR2 SASEGT. There are 14 residues in the CDR3. The chain joins TRBV6-1 to TRBJ2-7; TCRdb proposes TRBD2, but this gene call is untestable without DNA. The TCR was taken from a human donor with ulcerative colitis or Crohn's disease, or a healthy co-twin of an affected twin (not recorded which). Source material: blood. The CDR3 sequence: CASVRGTSLYEQYF.